One and the same sample provided the 5 T cell receptor beta chains below, sequenced in a study of human T cells and chemical hapten exposure. MiXCR was run by TCRdb on the RACE reads, yielding one entry per CDR3 protein. The profile shows 60,000 to 80,000 distinct CDR3 sequences, 5.5% to 7.5% of them singletons. The time point was: pre-sensitization, week 0. Treatment of the sample: therapeutic diphenylcyclopropenone sensitization with weekly scalp DPC. The material was whole blood, obtained in connection with sensitization to the hapten diphenylcyclopropenone (DPC). The receptors were gathered from a woman aged 30 to 39 with alopecia areata. Some clones in this sample may be carry-over from other donors' samples.

In its sample, this clonotype was seen many times. In DNA, the CDR3 is TGTGCCAGCTCACAAGTGACAGACTCCTACGAGCAGTACTTC. Amino acids: CASSQVTDSYEQYF. The gene calls are TRBV18 and TRBJ2-7, with a weak D call TRBD1 (5 bases). V lost 4 bases to trimming and J lost 0 bases, with 10 bases between them. The CDR3 spans 14 residues. Looked up from germline, CDR1 is KGHSH and CDR2 is LQKENI.

This clonotype was seen ten or more times. J is TRBJ1-1 and V is TRBV5-5, with 7 bases that match TRBD1. This CDR3 is 16 amino acids long. Germline V gives CDR1 SGHKS, CDR2 YYEKEE (reference sequence). V lost 2 bases to trimming and J lost 2 bases; unmatched junction nucleotides: 9. CDR3 sequence reads: CASSFPDRHRNTEAFF. In DNA form, the CDR3 reads TGTGCCAGCAGCTTTCCGGACAGGCACAGAAACACTGAAGCTTTCTTT. The full variable domain, rest sourced from reference TRBV5-5 and TRBJ1-1, is DAGVTQSPTHLIKTRGQQVTLRCSPISGHKSVSWYQQVLGQGPQFIFQYYEKEERGRGNFPDRFSARQFPNYSSELNVNALLLGDSALYLCASSFPDRHRNTEAFFGQGTRLTVV.

This clonotype was detected ten times or more. This sequence joins TRBV18 and TRBJ1-6, with TRBD1 matching over 8 bases. The CDR3 length is 15 residues. V shed 6 bases and J 6 bases; nucleotides not matched to a gene: 7. Germline values: CDR1 KGHSH, CDR2 LQKENI. The CDR3 bases are TGTGCCAGCTCTCCTCCGGGACAGGCTAATTCACCCCTCCACTTT. This translates into CASSPPGQANSPLHF.

This clonotype was counted at least ten times. This rearrangement joins TRBV6-1 to TRBJ1-2, with 8 bases aligning to TRBD1. The CDR3 is made up of 16 amino acids. The germline gives CDR1 MNHNS, CDR2 SASEGT. Trimming took 5 bases from V and 6 from J; bases not matched to a gene: 14. CDR3 amino acids: CASSTSPLWTGNGYTF. In nucleotides, the CDR3 is TGTGCCAGCAGTACTTCCCCCCTATGGACAGGGAATGGCTACACCTTC.

There are many counts of this clonotype. The chain combines TRBV5-6 with TRBJ2-1, with D possibly being TRBD1 or TRBD2 (5 bases each). The CDR3 is 15 residues long. Germline V CDR1 and CDR2: SGHDT, YYEEEE. V lost 4 bases to trimming and J lost 6 bases, with 17 bases between them. The CDR3 spells CASSPVGASVNEQFF. The CDR3 region has the DNA TGTGCCAGCAGCCCGGTCGGGGCCTCCGTCAATGAGCAGTTCTTC.